The 9 T cell receptor beta chains below were found in one sample sequenced in a study of control samples from healthy donors and cancer patients. Some clones are missing from TCRdb's copy, which holds only in-frame ones; the method was immunoSEQ multiplex PCR. The repertoire holds about 120,000 clones, with about 88% as singletons. The sequencing sample was made of blood. Receptor source: a woman between 70 and 85 years old in good health.

This clone was seen only once. This chain connects TRBV12-3 or TRBV12-4 to TRBJ1-5; D ambiguous. The V end was cut by 4 bases, the J end by 4 bases, with 8 bases between. This CDR3 comprises 13 residues. The chain's CDR3 is CASSWAGNQPQHF. The CDR3 bases are TGTGCCAGCAGTTGGGCGGGGAATCAGCCCCAGCATTTT.

The CDR3 here is CASSPGWSEKLFF. The CDR3 DNA follows: TGCGCCAGCAGCCCTGGATGGAGTGAAAAACTGTTTTTT. The gene calls are TRBV4-1 and TRBJ1-4; no firm D call. The CDR3 is 13 residues long. Germline loops: CDR1 MGHRA, CDR2 YSYEKL. V dropped 4 bases and J dropped 7 bases, with 10 bases sitting between them.

The V and J genes are TRBV10-3 and TRBJ1-5; no reliable D call. V lost 0 bases and J lost 7, with 13 bases in between. The CDR3 length is 15 residues. Germline V lookup: CDR1 ENHRY, CDR2 SYGVKD. The CDR3 loop is CAISESSGREQPQHF. The CDR3 coding sequence is TGTGCCATCAGTGAGTCGAGCGGCCGTGAACAGCCCCAGCATTTT.

The rearrangement links TRBV6-5 to TRBJ1-1; D may be TRBD1 (6 bases). This CDR3 comprises 13 residues. Germline-derived CDR1 and CDR2 are MNHEY and SVGAGI. V shed 6 bases and J shed 4 bases, with 12 bases lying between them. Here the CDR3 DNA reads TGTGCCAGCAGGTACAGGGAAGCCACTGAAGCTTTCTTT. Amino acid sequence: CASRYREATEAFF.

On this clone: Within the sample, other DNA sequences also encode this same CDR3. The CDR3 region has the DNA TGTGCCAGCTCACCCTCGCTCACAGATACGCAGTATTTT. The encoded protein is CASSPSLTDTQYF. This chain connects TRBV18 to TRBJ2-3; D is unresolved. The CDR3 loop spans 13 amino acids. The V gene's germline CDR1 is KGHSH and CDR2 LQKENI. The V gene lost 3 bases and the J gene lost 2 bases, with 6 bases spanning the gap.

V and J are TRBV5-1 and TRBJ2-3, with 11 bases that match TRBD1. V was pared by 3 bases and J by 4 bases, with 4 bases of the junction left unmatched. Germline CDR1 and CDR2: SGHRS and YFSETQ. The CDR3 extends over 15 amino acids. The CDR3: CASSWTGGAPDTQYF. The CDR3 DNA reads as TGCGCCAGCAGCTGGACAGGGGGCGCCCCAGATACGCAGTATTTT.

This clone was detected only once. This chain uses TRBV7-9 with TRBJ1-1; D ambiguous. CDR3 length: 13 amino acids. Germline CDR1 and CDR2: SEHNR and FQNEAQ (reference sequence). V was trimmed by 5 bases and J by 1 base, leaving 8 bases between them. The CDR3 nucleotides are TGTGCCAGCAGCCCGGGCGCGAACACTGAAGCTTTCTTT. Protein product: CASSPGANTEAFF. Using reference TRBV7-9 and TRBJ1-1 for the parts outside the CDR3, the full variable domain is DTGVSQNPRHKITKRGQNVTFRCDPISEHNRLYWYRQTLGQGPEFLTYFQNEAQLEKSRLLSDRFSAERPKGSFSTLEIQRTEQGDSAMYLCASSPGANTEAFFGQGTRLTVV.

This clone has just a few counts. The chain is built from TRBV18 and TRBJ1-5; 8 bases line up with TRBD1. This CDR3 has 15 amino acids. CDR1 is KGHSH and CDR2 is LQKENI in the germline V gene. After removal of 5 bases from V and 4 bases from J, the junction contained 7 bases not matched to a gene. Here the CDR3 DNA reads TGTGCCAGCTCAGGGACAGGTGATATTAATCAGCCCCAGCATTTT. Protein product: CASSGTGDINQPQHF.

The rearrangement uses TRBV5-1 and TRBJ2-2, with TRBD2 identical over 8 bases. V lost 3 bases and J lost 2; bases outside the gene matches: 3. Germline CDR1 SGHRS, CDR2 YFSETQ. This CDR3 contains 15 residues. The CDR3 reads CASSSGGANTGELFF. In DNA, the CDR3 is TGCGCCAGCAGCTCCGGGGGGGCCAACACCGGGGAGCTGTTTTTT.